Listed below are T cell receptor beta chains from one sample, sequenced in a study of T cell changes during pregnancy in multiple sclerosis. Assay used: immunoSEQ multiplex PCR; TCRdb lists only in-frame clones, some missing. This sample has about 41,000 clones, with 70% to 90% found just once. The sample in question was CD4+ T cells from peripheral blood mononuclear cells, obtained in the first trimester of pregnancy. These receptors originate from a female donor with multiple sclerosis, enrolled in a pregnancy study. Both conserved end residues are part of each CDR3. A D gene is named only where the DNA matches it firmly. Expanded clones are given a class, and other clones once, few, many or no size at all.

abundance: .; v_gene: TRBV18; d_gene: TRBD2; j_gene: TRBJ2-5; CDR3nt: TGTGCCAGCTCACCGATGAGACTAGCGGGAGAGAGAGAGACCCAGTACTTC; CDR3aa: CASSPMRLAGERETQYF
abundance: .; v_gene: TRBV2; d_gene: .; j_gene: TRBJ1-1; CDR3nt: TGTGCCAGCAAAATAGAGGAAGAATGGGTGAACACTGAAGCTTTCTTT; CDR3aa: CASKIEEEWVNTEAFF
abundance: .; v_gene: TRBV7-9; d_gene: TRBD2; j_gene: TRBJ2-5; CDR3nt: TGTGCCAGCAGCCAAGGGACTAGCGGGACTCGGCCATACTTC; CDR3aa: CASSQGTSGTRPYF
abundance: .; v_gene: TRBV29-1; d_gene: TRBD2; j_gene: TRBJ2-7; CDR3nt: TGCAGCGTTGAAGAGTGGGCTAGCGGCTCCTACGAGCAGTACTTC; CDR3aa: CSVEEWASGSYEQYF
abundance: .; v_gene: TRBV5-1; d_gene: TRBD2; j_gene: TRBJ2-1; CDR3nt: TGCGCCAGCAGTTTGCCGGGGGGGCGCTACAATGAGCAGTTCTTC; CDR3aa: CASSLPGGRYNEQFF
abundance: .; v_gene: TRBV4-1; d_gene: TRBD2; j_gene: TRBJ2-2; CDR3nt: TGCGCCAGCAGCCAAAGACTAGCGGGAGCGTTCGGGGAGCTGTTTTTT; CDR3aa: CASSQRLAGAFGELFF
abundance: few; v_gene: TRBV7-9; d_gene: .; j_gene: TRBJ2-7; CDR3nt: TGTGCCAGCAGCTTTACGAGCTACGAGCAGTACTTC; CDR3aa: CASSFTSYEQYF
abundance: .; v_gene: TRBV15; d_gene: .; j_gene: TRBJ2-5; CDR3nt: TGTGCCACCAGCAGCTCCAGTTCCCTGTTTCAAGAGACCCAGTACTTC; CDR3aa: CATSSSSSLFQETQYF
abundance: .; v_gene: TRBV5-1; d_gene: .; j_gene: TRBJ2-3; CDR3nt: TGCGCCAGCAGCCCAGTGATTATAGCAACGCAGTATTTT; CDR3aa: CASSPVIIATQYF
abundance: .; v_gene: TRBV5-1; d_gene: .; j_gene: TRBJ1-1; CDR3nt: TGCGCCAGCAGCTCGAACGGGGACTGGAACACTGAAGCTTTCTTT; CDR3aa: CASSSNGDWNTEAFF
abundance: .; v_gene: TRBV27; d_gene: TRBD1; j_gene: TRBJ2-7; CDR3nt: TGTGCCAGCAGTTTAGGGGGACAGGGAGAGCTCGGGGGTCTGGGGGCCTACGAGCAGTACTTC; CDR3aa: CASSLGGQGELGGLGAYEQYF
abundance: .; v_gene: TRBV14; d_gene: TRBD2; j_gene: TRBJ2-1; CDR3nt: TGTGCCAGCAGCCATGATAGCGGGAGGGCCTATGTTGATGAGCAGTTCTTC; CDR3aa: CASSHDSGRAYVDEQFF
abundance: once; v_gene: TRBV5-1; d_gene: .; j_gene: TRBJ2-1; CDR3nt: TGCGCCAGCAGCCCCGTTAGCGATGAGCAGTTCTTC; CDR3aa: CASSPVSDEQFF
abundance: .; v_gene: TRBV27; d_gene: .; j_gene: TRBJ1-1; CDR3nt: TGTGCCAGCCTCCTAAGGGGCGGAACGAACACTGAAGCTTTCTTT; CDR3aa: CASLLRGGTNTEAFF
abundance: once; v_gene: TRBV5-1; d_gene: .; j_gene: TRBJ2-2; CDR3nt: TGCGCCAGCAGCTTCGCGGGCACCGGGGAGCTGTTTTTT; CDR3aa: CASSFAGTGELFF
abundance: .; v_gene: TRBV7-2; d_gene: TRBD2; j_gene: TRBJ2-7; CDR3nt: TGTGCCAGCAGCTTAGCGGGAGGGGCATACTACGAGCAGTACTTC; CDR3aa: CASSLAGGAYYEQYF
abundance: .; v_gene: TRBV11-2; d_gene: .; j_gene: TRBJ1-4; CDR3nt: TGTGCCGTTTCTAGGGGTGGTACTAATGAAAAACTGTTTTTT; CDR3aa: CAVSRGGTNEKLFF
abundance: once; v_gene: TRBV4-3; d_gene: TRBD1; j_gene: TRBJ1-2; CDR3nt: TGCGCCAGCAGCCAAGACCTACCAGGGGGTTTCTATGGCTACACCTTC; CDR3aa: CASSQDLPGGFYGYTF
abundance: .; v_gene: TRBV29-1; d_gene: .; j_gene: TRBJ1-1; CDR3nt: TGCAGCGTTGGAATGAGAGGGCAGAACACTGAAGCTTTCTTT; CDR3aa: CSVGMRGQNTEAFF
abundance: .; v_gene: TRBV7-2; d_gene: .; j_gene: TRBJ1-1; CDR3nt: TGTGCCAGCAGCACGTCCCCAGGGGTGGTTCGGGAAGCTTTCTTT; CDR3aa: CASSTSPGVVREAFF
abundance: once; v_gene: TRBV18; d_gene: TRBD2; j_gene: TRBJ2-2; CDR3nt: TGTGCCAGCTCACCATTTACTCCTAGCGGGAGGTCCGGGGAGCTGTTTTTT; CDR3aa: CASSPFTPSGRSGELFF
abundance: .; v_gene: TRBV7-2; d_gene: .; j_gene: TRBJ1-3; CDR3nt: TGTGCCAGCAGTATCGACAGGAGCGGCTCTGGAAACACCATATATTTT; CDR3aa: CASSIDRSGSGNTIYF
abundance: .; v_gene: TRBV11-2; d_gene: TRBD1; j_gene: TRBJ1-2; CDR3nt: TGTGCCAGCAGATCGGACAGGGCTAACTATGGCTACACCTTC; CDR3aa: CASRSDRANYGYTF
abundance: .; v_gene: TRBV7-2; d_gene: TRBD1; j_gene: TRBJ1-1; CDR3nt: TGTGCCAGCAGCCGACATACAGGGGATACTGAAGCTTTCTTT; CDR3aa: CASSRHTGDTEAFF
abundance: .; v_gene: TRBV9; d_gene: TRBD1; j_gene: TRBJ1-2; CDR3nt: TGTGCCAGCAGCGGAACCGGGACAGGGGTCGACTACACCTTC; CDR3aa: CASSGTGTGVDYTF
abundance: .; v_gene: TRBV13; d_gene: .; j_gene: TRBJ2-2; CDR3nt: TGTGCCAGCAGAAAACAGGGAACCGGGGAGCTGTTTTTT; CDR3aa: CASRKQGTGELFF
abundance: .; v_gene: TRBV9; d_gene: .; j_gene: TRBJ1-2; CDR3nt: TGTGCCAGCAGCGCCACAGGGTTTAGGGGCTATGGCTACACCTTC; CDR3aa: CASSATGFRGYGYTF
abundance: .; v_gene: TRBV13; d_gene: .; j_gene: TRBJ1-2; CDR3nt: TGTGCCAGCAGCTTAGCAGGGATCTATGGCTACACCTTC; CDR3aa: CASSLAGIYGYTF
abundance: .; v_gene: TRBV6-6; d_gene: .; j_gene: TRBJ2-7; CDR3nt: TGTGCCAGCAGGGCGACAGCGAACCCCTACGAGCAGTACTTC; CDR3aa: CASRATANPYEQYF
abundance: .; v_gene: TRBV7-6; d_gene: TRBD1; j_gene: TRBJ2-7; CDR3nt: TGTGCCAGCAGCTTAGGTTCTCGGTATGAGACAGGGGGCTACGAGCAGTACTTC; CDR3aa: CASSLGSRYETGGYEQYF
abundance: .; v_gene: TRBV19; d_gene: .; j_gene: TRBJ1-5; CDR3nt: TGTGCCAGTCGCCAGGGCCCCTATAGCAATCAGCCCCAGCATTTT; CDR3aa: CASRQGPYSNQPQHF
abundance: .; v_gene: TRBV5-1; d_gene: TRBD1; j_gene: TRBJ2-3; CDR3nt: TGCGCCAGCAGCCCATCATCGGGACAGGGAAAGGATACGCAGTATTTT; CDR3aa: CASSPSSGQGKDTQYF
abundance: .; v_gene: TRBV2; d_gene: .; j_gene: TRBJ2-1; CDR3nt: TGTGCCAGCGTCCACAAAGGACACGTCCTAGTCAATGAGCAGTTCTTC; CDR3aa: CASVHKGHVLVNEQFF
abundance: .; v_gene: TRBV21-1; d_gene: .; j_gene: TRBJ2-2; CDR3nt: TGTGCCAGCAGCAAGGAGCAGGGGACCACCGGGGAGCTGTTTTTT; CDR3aa: CASSKEQGTTGELFF
abundance: few; v_gene: TRBV19; d_gene: .; j_gene: TRBJ1-5; CDR3nt: TGTGCCAGTAGTATAGGTGGAGGGCTCAATCAGCCCCAGCATTTT; CDR3aa: CASSIGGGLNQPQHF
abundance: .; v_gene: TRBV29-1; d_gene: .; j_gene: TRBJ2-5; CDR3nt: TGCAGCGTTGGGGCAGGGCAAGAGACCCAGTACTTC; CDR3aa: CSVGAGQETQYF
abundance: .; v_gene: TRBV10-3; d_gene: TRBD2; j_gene: TRBJ2-5; CDR3nt: TGTGCCATCAGTGAGTCTGGACTAGCGGGAGAGACCCAGTACTTC; CDR3aa: CAISESGLAGETQYF
abundance: .; v_gene: TRBV7-9; d_gene: .; j_gene: TRBJ2-2; CDR3nt: TGTGCCAGCAGCTCCGAGACTCCGTACACCGGGGAGCTGTTTTTT; CDR3aa: CASSSETPYTGELFF
abundance: once; v_gene: TRBV5-6; d_gene: TRBD1; j_gene: TRBJ1-1; CDR3nt: TGTGCCAGCAGGCGTTTTAGGACAGGGTCCACTGAAGCTTTCTTT; CDR3aa: CASRRFRTGSTEAFF
abundance: .; v_gene: TRBV19; d_gene: .; j_gene: TRBJ1-5; CDR3nt: TGTGCCAGTACCGCGGGGGGCTACAATCAGCCCCAGCATTTT; CDR3aa: CASTAGGYNQPQHF
abundance: .; v_gene: TRBV19; d_gene: .; j_gene: TRBJ2-5; CDR3nt: TGTGCCAGTAGTCCACGGACAGCTCGTGTGGAGACCCAGTACTTC; CDR3aa: CASSPRTARVETQYF
abundance: .; v_gene: TRBV7-2; d_gene: .; j_gene: TRBJ2-1; CDR3nt: TGTGCCAGCAGCAATACTAGGGTCAATGAGCAGTTCTTC; CDR3aa: CASSNTRVNEQFF
abundance: .; v_gene: TRBV29-1; d_gene: TRBD2; j_gene: TRBJ2-7; CDR3nt: TGCAGCGTGAGGACCGGGACTAGCGTCGCCTACGAGCAGTACTTC; CDR3aa: CSVRTGTSVAYEQYF
abundance: .; v_gene: TRBV4-2; d_gene: TRBD1; j_gene: TRBJ1-4; CDR3nt: TGTGCCAGCAGCCAAGAATGGAGGGGGCGCGGTGAAAAACTGTTTTTT; CDR3aa: CASSQEWRGRGEKLFF
abundance: .; v_gene: TRBV6-1; d_gene: .; j_gene: TRBJ1-5; CDR3nt: TGTGCCAGCAGAGGACAGTACAATCAGCCCCAGCATTTT; CDR3aa: CASRGQYNQPQHF
abundance: .; v_gene: TRBV6-6; d_gene: .; j_gene: TRBJ2-7; CDR3nt: TGTGCCAGCACAGGACAAGCTACCTACGAGCAGTACTTC; CDR3aa: CASTGQATYEQYF
abundance: .; v_gene: TRBV7-8; d_gene: TRBD2; j_gene: TRBJ2-3; CDR3nt: TGTGCCAGCAGCTCCACGGGAGGCGGGACAGATACGCAGTATTTT; CDR3aa: CASSSTGGGTDTQYF
abundance: .; v_gene: TRBV19; d_gene: .; j_gene: TRBJ2-7; CDR3nt: TGTGCCAGTAGTAAGGAGAGGGGGGGAGGGATGGACGAGCAGTACTTC; CDR3aa: CASSKERGGGMDEQYF
abundance: .; v_gene: TRBV7-2; d_gene: .; j_gene: TRBJ2-5; CDR3nt: TGTGCCAGCAGCTTAGCACATATGGAGACCCAGTACTTC; CDR3aa: CASSLAHMETQYF